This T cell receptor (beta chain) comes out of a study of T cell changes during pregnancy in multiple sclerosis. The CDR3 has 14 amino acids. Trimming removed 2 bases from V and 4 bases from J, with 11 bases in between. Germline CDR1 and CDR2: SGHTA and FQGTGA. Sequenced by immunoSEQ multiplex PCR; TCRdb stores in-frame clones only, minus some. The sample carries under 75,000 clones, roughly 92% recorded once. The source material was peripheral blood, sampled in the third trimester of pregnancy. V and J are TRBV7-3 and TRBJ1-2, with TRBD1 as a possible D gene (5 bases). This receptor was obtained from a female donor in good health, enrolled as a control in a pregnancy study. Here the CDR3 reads CASSLGQGSYGYTF. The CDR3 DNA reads TGTGCCAGCAGCTTAGGGCAGGGATCCTATGGCTACACCTTC.